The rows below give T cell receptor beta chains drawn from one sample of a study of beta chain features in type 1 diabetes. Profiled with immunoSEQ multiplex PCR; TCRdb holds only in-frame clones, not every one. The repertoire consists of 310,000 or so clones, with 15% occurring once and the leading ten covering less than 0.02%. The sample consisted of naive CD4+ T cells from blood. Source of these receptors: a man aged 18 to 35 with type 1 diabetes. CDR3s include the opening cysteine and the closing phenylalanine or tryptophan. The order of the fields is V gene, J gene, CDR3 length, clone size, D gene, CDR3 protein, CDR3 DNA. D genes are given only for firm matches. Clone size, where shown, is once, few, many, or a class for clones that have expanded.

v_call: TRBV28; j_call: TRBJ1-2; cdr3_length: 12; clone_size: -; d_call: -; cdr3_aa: CASLQGDYGYTF; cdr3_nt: TGTGCCAGCTTACAGGGAGACTATGGCTACACCTTC
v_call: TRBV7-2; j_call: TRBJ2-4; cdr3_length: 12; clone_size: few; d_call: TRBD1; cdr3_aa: CASSQDRGIQYF; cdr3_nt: TGTGCCAGCAGCCAGGACAGGGGCATTCAGTACTTC
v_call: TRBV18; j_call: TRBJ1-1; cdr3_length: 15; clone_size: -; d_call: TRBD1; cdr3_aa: CASSPRDSLNTEAFF; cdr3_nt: TGTGCCAGCTCACCACGGGACAGCTTGAACACTGAAGCTTTCTTT
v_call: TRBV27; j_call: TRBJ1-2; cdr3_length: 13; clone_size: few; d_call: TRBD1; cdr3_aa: CASSQYQGGGYTF; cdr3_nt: TGTGCCAGCAGTCAATACCAGGGGGGCGGCTACACCTTC
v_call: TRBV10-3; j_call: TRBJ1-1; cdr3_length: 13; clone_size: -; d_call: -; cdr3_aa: CATLQEFNTEAFF; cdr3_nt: TGTGCCACCCTGCAAGAGTTTAACACTGAAGCTTTCTTT
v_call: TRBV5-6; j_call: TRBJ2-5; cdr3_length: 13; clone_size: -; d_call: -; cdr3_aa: CASSLDSQETQYF; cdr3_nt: TGTGCCAGCAGCTTGGACTCCCAAGAGACCCAGTACTTC
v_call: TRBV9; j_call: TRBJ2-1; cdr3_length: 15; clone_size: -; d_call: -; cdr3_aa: CASSAIRGEYNEQFF; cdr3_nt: TGTGCCAGCAGCGCCATAAGGGGCGAATACAATGAGCAGTTCTTC
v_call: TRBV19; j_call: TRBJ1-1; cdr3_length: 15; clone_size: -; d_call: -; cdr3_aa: CASSGGGGAGTEAFF; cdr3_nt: TGTGCCAGTAGTGGCGGCGGGGGGGCTGGCACTGAAGCTTTCTTT
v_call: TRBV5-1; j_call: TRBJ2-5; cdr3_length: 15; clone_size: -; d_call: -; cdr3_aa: CASSLVRLSQETQYF; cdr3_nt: TGCGCCAGCAGCTTGGTCCGTCTTTCGCAAGAGACCCAGTACTTC
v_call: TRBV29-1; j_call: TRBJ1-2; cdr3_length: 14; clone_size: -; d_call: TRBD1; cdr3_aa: CSVARTGPNYGYTF; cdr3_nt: TGCAGCGTCGCCCGGACAGGGCCTAACTATGGCTACACCTTC
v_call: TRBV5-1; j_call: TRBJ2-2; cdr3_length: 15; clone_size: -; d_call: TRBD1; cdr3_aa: CASVKTGGLAGELFF; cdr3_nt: TGCGCCAGTGTCAAAACAGGGGGCCTCGCCGGGGAGCTGTTTTTT
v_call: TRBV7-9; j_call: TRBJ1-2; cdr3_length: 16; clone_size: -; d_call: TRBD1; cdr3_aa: CASSLPQDRTSYGYTF; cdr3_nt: TGTGCCAGCAGCCTGCCTCAGGACAGGACGTCCTATGGCTACACCTTC
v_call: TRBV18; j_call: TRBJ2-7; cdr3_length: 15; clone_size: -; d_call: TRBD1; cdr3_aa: CASSPVTGGYNEQYF; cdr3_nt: TGTGCCAGCTCACCAGTGACAGGGGGCTATAACGAGCAGTACTTC
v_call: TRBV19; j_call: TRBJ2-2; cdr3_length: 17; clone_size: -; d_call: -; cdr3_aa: CASSISAGRDNTGELFF; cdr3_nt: TGTGCCAGTAGTATATCTGCTGGCCGGGATAACACCGGGGAGCTGTTTTTT
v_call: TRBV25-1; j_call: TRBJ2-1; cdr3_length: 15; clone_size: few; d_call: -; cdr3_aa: CASNQAGVDSSEQFF; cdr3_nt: TGTGCCAGCAACCAGGCCGGCGTGGACAGTTCCGAGCAGTTCTTC
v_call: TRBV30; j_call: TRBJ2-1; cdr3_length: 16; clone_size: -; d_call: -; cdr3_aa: CAWSPLTGSPYNEQFF; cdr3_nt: TGTGCCTGGAGCCCACTTACGGGGAGTCCCTACAATGAGCAGTTCTTC
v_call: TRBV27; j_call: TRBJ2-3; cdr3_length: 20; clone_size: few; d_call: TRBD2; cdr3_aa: CASSFSGVRGLAGGTDTQYF; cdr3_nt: TGTGCCAGCAGTTTTTCGGGGGTACGGGGACTAGCGGGAGGAACAGATACGCAGTATTTT
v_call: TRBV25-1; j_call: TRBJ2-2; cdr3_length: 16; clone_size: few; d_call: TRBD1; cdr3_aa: CASTMTGTGSTGELFF; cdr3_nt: TGTGCCAGCACCATGACCGGGACAGGGTCCACCGGGGAGCTGTTTTTT
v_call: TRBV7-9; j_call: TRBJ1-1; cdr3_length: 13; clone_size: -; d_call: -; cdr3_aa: CASSLQGITEAFF; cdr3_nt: TGTGCCAGCAGCTTACAGGGGATCACTGAAGCTTTCTTT
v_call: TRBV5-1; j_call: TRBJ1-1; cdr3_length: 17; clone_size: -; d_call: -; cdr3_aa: CASSLDPGVRGEAEAFF; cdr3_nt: TGCGCCAGCAGCTTGGATCCGGGGGTAAGGGGTGAGGCTGAAGCTTTCTTT
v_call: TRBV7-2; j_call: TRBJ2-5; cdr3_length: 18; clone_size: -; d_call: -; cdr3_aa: CASSSRRTPERSLETQYF; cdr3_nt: TGTGCCAGCAGCTCCCGCCGCACTCCCGAGCGGTCCTTGGAGACCCAGTACTTC
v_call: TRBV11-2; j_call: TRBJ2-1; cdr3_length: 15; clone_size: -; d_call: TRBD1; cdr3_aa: CASTTRRGRYNEQFF; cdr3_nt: TGTGCCAGCACCACCCGCAGGGGGAGATACAATGAGCAGTTCTTC
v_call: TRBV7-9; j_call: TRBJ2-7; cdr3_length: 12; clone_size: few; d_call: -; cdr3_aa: CASSQTWSEQYF; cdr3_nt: TGTGCCAGCAGCCAAACTTGGTCGGAGCAGTACTTC
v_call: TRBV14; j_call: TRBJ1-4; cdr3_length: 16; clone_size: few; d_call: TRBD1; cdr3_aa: CASSQDYRGSNEKLFF; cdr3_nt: TGTGCCAGCAGCCAAGACTACAGGGGCTCCAATGAAAAACTGTTTTTT
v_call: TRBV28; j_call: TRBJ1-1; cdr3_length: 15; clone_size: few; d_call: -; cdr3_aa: CASSEVTGENTEAFF; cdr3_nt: TGTGCCAGCAGCGAGGTGACCGGGGAGAACACTGAAGCTTTCTTT
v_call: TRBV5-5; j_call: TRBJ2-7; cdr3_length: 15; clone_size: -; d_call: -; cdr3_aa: CASSPRVVADYEQYF; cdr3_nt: TGTGCCAGCAGCCCCCGGGTGGTAGCGGACTACGAGCAGTACTTC
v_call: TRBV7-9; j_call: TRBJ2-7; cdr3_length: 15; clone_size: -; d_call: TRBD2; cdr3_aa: CASSLMGLAIDEQYF; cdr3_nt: TGTGCCAGCAGCTTAATGGGACTAGCGATCGACGAGCAGTACTTC
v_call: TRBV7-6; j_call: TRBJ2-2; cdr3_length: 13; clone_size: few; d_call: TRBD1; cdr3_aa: CASSLATDRGLFF; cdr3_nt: TGTGCCAGCAGCTTAGCAACCGACAGGGGGCTGTTTTTT
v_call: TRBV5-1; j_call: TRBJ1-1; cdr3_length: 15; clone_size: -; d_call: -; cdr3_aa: CASSGRQGTNTEAFF; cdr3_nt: TGCGCCAGCAGCGGGCGACAAGGCACGAACACTGAAGCTTTCTTT
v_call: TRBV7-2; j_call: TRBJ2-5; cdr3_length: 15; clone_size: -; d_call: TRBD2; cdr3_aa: CASSSAGGRWETQYF; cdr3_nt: TGTGCCAGCAGCTCAGCGGGGGGGCGTTGGGAGACCCAGTACTTC
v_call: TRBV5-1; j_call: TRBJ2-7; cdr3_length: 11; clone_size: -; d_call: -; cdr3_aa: CASSFAGEQYF; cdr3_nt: TGCGCCAGCAGCTTCGCAGGCGAGCAGTACTTC
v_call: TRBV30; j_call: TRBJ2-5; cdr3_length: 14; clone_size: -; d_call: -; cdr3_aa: CAWNPARFRETQYF; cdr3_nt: TGTGCCTGGAACCCTGCGCGTTTCCGAGAGACCCAGTACTTC
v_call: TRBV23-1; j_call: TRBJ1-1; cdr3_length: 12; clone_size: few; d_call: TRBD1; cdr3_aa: CASTTGPTEAFF; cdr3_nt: TGCGCCAGCACGACAGGGCCCACTGAAGCTTTCTTT
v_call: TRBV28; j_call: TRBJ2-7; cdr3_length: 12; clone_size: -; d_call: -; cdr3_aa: CASSWGDYEQYF; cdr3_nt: TGTGCCAGCAGTTGGGGAGATTACGAGCAGTACTTC
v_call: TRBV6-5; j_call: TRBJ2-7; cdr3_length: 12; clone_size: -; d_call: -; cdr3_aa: CASSKRGPEQYF; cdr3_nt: TGTGCCAGCAGTAAACGCGGTCCCGAGCAGTACTTC
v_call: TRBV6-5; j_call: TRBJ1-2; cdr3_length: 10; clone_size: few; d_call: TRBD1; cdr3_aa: CASRGQGYTF; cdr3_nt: TGTGCCAGCAGGGGACAGGGCTACACCTTC
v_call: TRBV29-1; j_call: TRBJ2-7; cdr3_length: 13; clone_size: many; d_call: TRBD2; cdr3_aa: CSVEPTSGVQQYF; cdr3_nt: TGCAGCGTTGAGCCGACTAGCGGCGTCCAGCAGTACTTC
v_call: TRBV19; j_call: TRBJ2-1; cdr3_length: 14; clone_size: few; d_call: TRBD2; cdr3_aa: CASSRASGYNEQFF; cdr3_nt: TGTGCCAGTAGTCGGGCTAGCGGCTACAATGAGCAGTTCTTC
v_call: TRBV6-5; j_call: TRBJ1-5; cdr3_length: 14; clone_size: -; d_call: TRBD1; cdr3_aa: CASSLQGPDQPQHF; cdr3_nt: TGTGCCAGCAGTTTACAGGGGCCGGATCAGCCCCAGCATTTT
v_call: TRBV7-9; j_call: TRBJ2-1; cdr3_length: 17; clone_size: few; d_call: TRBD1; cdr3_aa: CASSLARGQGDYNEQFF; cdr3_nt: TGTGCCAGCAGCTTAGCGCGGGGACAGGGGGACTACAATGAGCAGTTCTTC